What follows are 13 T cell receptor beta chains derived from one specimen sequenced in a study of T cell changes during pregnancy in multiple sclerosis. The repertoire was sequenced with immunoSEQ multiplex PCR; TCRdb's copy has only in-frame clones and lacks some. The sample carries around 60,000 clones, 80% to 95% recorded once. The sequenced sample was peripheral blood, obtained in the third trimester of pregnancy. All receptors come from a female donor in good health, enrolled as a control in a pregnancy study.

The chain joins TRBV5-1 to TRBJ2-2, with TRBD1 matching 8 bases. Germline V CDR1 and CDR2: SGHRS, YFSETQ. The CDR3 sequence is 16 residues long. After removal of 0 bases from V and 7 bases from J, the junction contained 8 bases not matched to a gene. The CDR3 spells CASSLAGQVSVGELFF. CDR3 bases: TGCGCCAGCAGCTTGGCGGGACAGGTTAGCGTCGGGGAGCTGTTTTTT.

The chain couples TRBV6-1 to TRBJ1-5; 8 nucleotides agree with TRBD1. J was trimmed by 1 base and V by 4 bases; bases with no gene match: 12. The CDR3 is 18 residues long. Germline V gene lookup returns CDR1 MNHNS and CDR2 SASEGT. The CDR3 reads CASSVRTGTGRSNQPQHF. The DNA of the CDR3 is TGTGCCAGCAGTGTACGGACCGGGACAGGACGGAGCAATCAGCCCCAGCATTTT.

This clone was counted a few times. DNA of the CDR3: TGTGCCAGTAGTAGACAGATCAACACTGAAGCTTTCTTT. Its protein is CASSRQINTEAFF. The gene calls are TRBV19 and TRBJ1-1; D perhaps matches TRBD1 (5 bases). The CDR3 sequence is 13 residues long. V was pared by 4 bases and J by 2 bases, with 8 bases between. Germline CDR1 is LNHDA and CDR2 is SQIVND (reference sequence).

The CDR3 coding sequence is TGTGCCAGCAGCTTAGTGGGACAGGGGACCGGGGAGCTGTTTTTT. It encodes CASSLVGQGTGELFF. The chain is built from TRBV11-2 and TRBJ2-2, with 10 bases that match TRBD1. Germline assignment: CDR1 SGHAT and CDR2 FQNNGV. With 1 base clipped from V and 5 bases from J, the junction kept 1 base outside the gene matches. CDR3 length: 15 amino acids. Variable domain in full (rest from reference TRBV11-2 and TRBJ2-2): EAGVAQSPRYKIIEKRQSVAFWCNPISGHATLYWYQQILGQGPKLLIQFQNNGVVDDSQLPKDRFSAERLKGVDSTLKIQPAKLEDSAVYLCASSLVGQGTGELFFGEGSRLTVL.

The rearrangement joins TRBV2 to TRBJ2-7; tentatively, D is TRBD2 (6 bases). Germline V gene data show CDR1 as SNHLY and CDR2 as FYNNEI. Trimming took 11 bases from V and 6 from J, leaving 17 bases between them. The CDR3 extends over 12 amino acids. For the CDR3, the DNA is TGTGCCTTAGGGACTTCATCTCTCGAGCAGTACTTC. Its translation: CALGTSSLEQYF. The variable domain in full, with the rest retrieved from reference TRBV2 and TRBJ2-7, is EPEVTQTPSHQVTQMGQEVILRCVPISNHLYFYWYRQILGQKVEFLVSFYNNEISEKSEIFDDQFSVERPDGSNFTLKIRSTKLEDSAMYFCALGTSSLEQYFGPGTRLTVT.

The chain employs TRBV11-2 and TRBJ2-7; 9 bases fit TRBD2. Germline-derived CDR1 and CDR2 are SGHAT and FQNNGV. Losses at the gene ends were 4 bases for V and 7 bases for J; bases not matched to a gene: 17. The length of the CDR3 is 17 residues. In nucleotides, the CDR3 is TGTGCCAGCAGCTCCTCAGGCGAGGCGGGAGGGTCAGGAGAGCAGTACTTC. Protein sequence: CASSSSGEAGGSGEQYF.

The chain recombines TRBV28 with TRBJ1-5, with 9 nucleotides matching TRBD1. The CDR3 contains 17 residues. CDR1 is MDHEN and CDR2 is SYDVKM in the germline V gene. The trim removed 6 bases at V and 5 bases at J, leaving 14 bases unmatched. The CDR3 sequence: CASRSHVRTGEDQPQHF. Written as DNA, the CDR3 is TGTGCCAGCAGATCTCACGTAAGGACAGGGGAAGATCAGCCCCAGCATTTT.

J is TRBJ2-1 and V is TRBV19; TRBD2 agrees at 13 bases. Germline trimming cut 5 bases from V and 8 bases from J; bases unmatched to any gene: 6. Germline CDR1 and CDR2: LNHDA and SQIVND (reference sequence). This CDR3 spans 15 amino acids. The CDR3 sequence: CASSPILAGGDEQFF. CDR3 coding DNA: TGTGCCAGTAGTCCCATACTAGCGGGGGGGGATGAGCAGTTCTTC. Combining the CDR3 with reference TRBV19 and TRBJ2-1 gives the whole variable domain DGGITQSPKYLFRKEGQNVTLSCEQNLNHDAMYWYRQDPGQGLRLIYYSQIVNDFQKGDIAEGYSVSREKKESFPLTVTSAQKNPTAFYLCASSPILAGGDEQFFGPGTRLTVL.

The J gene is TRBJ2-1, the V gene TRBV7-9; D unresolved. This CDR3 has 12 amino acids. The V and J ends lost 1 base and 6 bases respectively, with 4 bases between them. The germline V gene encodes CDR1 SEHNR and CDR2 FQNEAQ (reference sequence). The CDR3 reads CASSLGSNEQFF. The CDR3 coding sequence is TGTGCCAGCAGCTTAGGGAGCAATGAGCAGTTCTTC.

The CDR3 loop is CASSLWGGTSGYTF. The CDR3 DNA reads as TGTGCCAGCAGTTTATGGGGGGGGACTTCTGGCTACACCTTC. The chain is built from TRBV28 and TRBJ1-2; perhaps TRBD1 as D (5 bases). V lost 0 bases to trimming and J lost 7 bases, with 12 bases between them. The CDR3 consists of 14 residues. Germline assignment: CDR1 MDHEN and CDR2 SYDVKM.

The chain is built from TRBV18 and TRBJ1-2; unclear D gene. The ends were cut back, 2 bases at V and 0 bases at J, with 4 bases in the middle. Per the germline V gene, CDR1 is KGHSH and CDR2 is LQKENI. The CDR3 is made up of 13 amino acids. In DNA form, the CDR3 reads TGTGCCAGCTCACCAGACTCTAACTATGGCTACACCTTC. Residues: CASSPDSNYGYTF.

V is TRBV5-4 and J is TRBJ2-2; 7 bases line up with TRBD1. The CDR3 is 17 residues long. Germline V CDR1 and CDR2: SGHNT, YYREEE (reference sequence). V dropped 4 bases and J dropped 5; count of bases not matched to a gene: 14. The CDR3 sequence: CASSPGRDRRFTGELFF. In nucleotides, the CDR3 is TGTGCCAGCAGCCCAGGACGGGACAGACGGTTTACCGGGGAGCTGTTTTTT.

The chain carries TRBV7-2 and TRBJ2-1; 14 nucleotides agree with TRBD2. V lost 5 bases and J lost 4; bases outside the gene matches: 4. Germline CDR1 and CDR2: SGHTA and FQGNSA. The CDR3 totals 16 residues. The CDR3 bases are TGTGCCAGCAGCCTTCGGACTAGCGGGGGGTACAATGAGCAGTTCTTC. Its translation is CASSLRTSGGYNEQFF.